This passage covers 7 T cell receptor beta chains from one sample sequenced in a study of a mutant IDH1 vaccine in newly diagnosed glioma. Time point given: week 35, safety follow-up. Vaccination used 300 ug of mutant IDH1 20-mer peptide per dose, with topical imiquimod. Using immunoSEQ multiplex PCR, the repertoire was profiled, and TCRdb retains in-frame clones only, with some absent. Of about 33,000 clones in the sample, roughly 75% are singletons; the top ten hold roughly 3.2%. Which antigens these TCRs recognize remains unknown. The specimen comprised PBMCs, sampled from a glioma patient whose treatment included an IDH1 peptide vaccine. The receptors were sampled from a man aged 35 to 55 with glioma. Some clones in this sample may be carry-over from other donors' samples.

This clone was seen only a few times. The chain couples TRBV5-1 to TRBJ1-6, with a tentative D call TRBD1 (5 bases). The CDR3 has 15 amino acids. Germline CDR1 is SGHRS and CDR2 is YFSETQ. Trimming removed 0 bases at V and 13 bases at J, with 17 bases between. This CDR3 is CASSLEVAGARPLHF. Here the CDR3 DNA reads TGCGCCAGCAGCTTGGAGGTCGCTGGGGCCAGGCCCCTCCACTTT.

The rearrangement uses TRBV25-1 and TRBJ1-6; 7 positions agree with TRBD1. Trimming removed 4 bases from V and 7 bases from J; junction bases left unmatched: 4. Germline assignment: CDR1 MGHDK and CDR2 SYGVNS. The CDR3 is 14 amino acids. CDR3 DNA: TGTGCCAGCAGTGCGACAGGGCCCAATTCACCCCTCCACTTT. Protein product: CASSATGPNSPLHF. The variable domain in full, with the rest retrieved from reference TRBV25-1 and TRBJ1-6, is EADIYQTPRYLVIGTGKKITLECSQTMGHDKMYWYQQDPGMELHLIHYSYGVNSTEKGDLSSESTVSRIRTEHFPLTLESARPSHTSQYLCASSATGPNSPLHFGNGTRLTVT.

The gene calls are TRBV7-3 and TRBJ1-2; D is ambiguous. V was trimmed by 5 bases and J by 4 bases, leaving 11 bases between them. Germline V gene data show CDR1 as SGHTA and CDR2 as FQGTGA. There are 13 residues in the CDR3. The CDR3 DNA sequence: TGTGCCAGCAGCCGAGGGTTCGGCTATGGCTACACCTTC. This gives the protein CASSRGFGYGYTF. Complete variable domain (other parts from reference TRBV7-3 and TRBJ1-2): GAGVSQTPSNKVTEKGKYVELRCDPISGHTALYWYRQSLGQGPEFLIYFQGTGAADDSGLPNDRFFAVRPEGSVSTLKIQRTERGDSAVYLCASSRGFGYGYTFGSGTRLTVV.

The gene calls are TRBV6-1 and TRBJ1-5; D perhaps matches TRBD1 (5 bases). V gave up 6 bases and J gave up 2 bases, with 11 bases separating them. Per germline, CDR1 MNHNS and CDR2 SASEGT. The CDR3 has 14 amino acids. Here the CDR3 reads CASRGVGGNQPQHF. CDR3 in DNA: TGTGCCAGCAGGGGAGTAGGGGGCAATCAGCCCCAGCATTTT.

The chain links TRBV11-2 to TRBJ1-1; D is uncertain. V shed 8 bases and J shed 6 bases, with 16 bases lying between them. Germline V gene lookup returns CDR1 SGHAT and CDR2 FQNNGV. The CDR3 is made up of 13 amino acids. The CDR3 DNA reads TGTGCCAGCCGCTATATGGGCTCGGCTGAAGCTTTCTTT. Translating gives CASRYMGSAEAFF.

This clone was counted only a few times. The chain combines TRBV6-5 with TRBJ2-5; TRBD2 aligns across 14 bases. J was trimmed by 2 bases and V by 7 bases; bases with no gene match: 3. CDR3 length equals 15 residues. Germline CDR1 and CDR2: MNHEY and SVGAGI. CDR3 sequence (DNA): TGTGCCAGCACCCGACTAGCGGGGGGGCAAGAGACCCAGTACTTC. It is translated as CASTRLAGGQETQYF.

CDR3 sequence reads: CASSSGRTGRNEQFF. The DNA of the CDR3 is TGTGCCAGCAGCTCGGGTCGGACAGGGCGCAATGAGCAGTTCTTC. V and J are TRBV11-3 and TRBJ2-1, with 8 bases aligning to TRBD1. Germline V gives CDR1 SGHNT, CDR2 YENEEA. The junction had 8 bases not matched to a gene; V was cut back by 4 bases and J by 6 bases. This CDR3 spans 15 amino acids. Combining the CDR3 with reference TRBV11-3 and TRBJ2-1 gives the whole variable domain EAGVVQSPRYKIIEKKQPVAFWCNPISGHNTLYWYLQNLGQGPELLIRYENEEAVDDSQLPKDRFSAERLKGVDSTLKIQPAELGDSAVYLCASSSGRTGRNEQFFGPGTRLTVL.